Reported below is one T cell receptor (beta chain). Its target antigen remains unknown. Qualities for individual bases were not recorded, and no much larger clone is one base off. These data come from a study of blood T cell repertoires in COVID-19 (dated by TCRdb to the early 2020s). Some background on the complete study: Collaborator samples came from the United States, Italy and Spain and covered acute and convalescent phases of COVID-19. The material from the prospective study consisted of cDNA or gDNA derived from T cells, B-cell-depleted T cells, or PBMCs. The dataset comprised deeply sampled blood TCRbeta repertoires from subjects exposed to, actively infected with, or recovered from COVID-19. The repertoires were released in a freely available public database meant as a resource for research on the immune response to SARS-CoV-2. Samples were obtained from the ongoing ImmuneRACE study (first 160 participants) and from 1,000 to 1,500 subjects provided by 6 global collaborators. A de-identified subject ID, COVID-19 status, age in years and sex were almost always included in the sample metadata. Where available, HLA class I and class II types were taken from metadata supplied by the sample provider and were not determined by assay-based typing.

The CDR3 starts with the cysteine, ends with the phenylalanine, and has 17 residues. Of all the DNA, just the CDR3 is kept, 51 bases in frame from base 1. V is reduced by 1 base and J by 4 bases, leaving a spacing of 16 bases between them. The germline V gene (reference sequence) supplies CDR1 LGHDT and CDR2 YNNKEL. In the prospective study, participants were about 18 to 95 years old, resided in about two dozen geographic areas of the United States, and were enrolled through a virtual design. In the prospective study, participants were assigned to cohorts based on the clinical history participants reported in a screening survey and a study questionnaire. Recovered participants in ImmuneRACE Cohort 3 were defined by two consecutive negative NP/OP PCR tests, clearance by a healthcare professional, or resolution of symptoms. Each participant in the prospective study had whole blood, serum and a nasopharyngeal or oropharyngeal swab collected by mobile phlebotomists. Participants in the prospective study had the option to provide additional blood draws and questionnaires over a roughly 2-month period. Prospective study blood samples were shipped either frozen or at room temperature before DNA extraction.

The research as a whole found: Clinical and demographic metadata were provided uncurated, with the amount varying by source and participant.

TCRbeta CDR3 regions were amplified from genomic DNA using the immunoSEQ Assay, a bias-controlled multiplex PCR. The paper's data handling went like this. The number of nucleated cells in each sample was estimated by amplification of reference gene primers within the assay. Sequence reads were collapsed and filtered to measure the absolute abundance of every unique TCRbeta CDR3 rearrangement. For each sample, productive Simpson clonality was calculated as the square root of Simpson's diversity index across productive rearrangements. The table was pulled from immuneACCESS by TCRdb, which kept in-frame rearrangements only. Such tables lose some clones; where checked, under half of the loss comes from unresolved V genes, and the rest has no known cause. From that table come the V and J calls and clone size; the DNA was used to work out D and trimming. This sample gives 160,000 or so clones in total; 80% of them show up just once. Around 3.7% of the sample rests with the top ten.

This TCR derives from a woman aged 60-75 years who had recovered from COVID-19. The V and J genes are TRBV3-1 (or the pseudogene TRBV3-2) and TRBJ2-2, with the identity of the D gene unclear. Sequences were obtained from PBMCs or T cells enriched from blood (not recorded which). The DNA is TGTGCCAGCAGCCAAGCGGATGGCAGAACAGTCACCGGGGAGCTGTTTTTT. This sequence encodes CASSQADGRTVTGELFF.